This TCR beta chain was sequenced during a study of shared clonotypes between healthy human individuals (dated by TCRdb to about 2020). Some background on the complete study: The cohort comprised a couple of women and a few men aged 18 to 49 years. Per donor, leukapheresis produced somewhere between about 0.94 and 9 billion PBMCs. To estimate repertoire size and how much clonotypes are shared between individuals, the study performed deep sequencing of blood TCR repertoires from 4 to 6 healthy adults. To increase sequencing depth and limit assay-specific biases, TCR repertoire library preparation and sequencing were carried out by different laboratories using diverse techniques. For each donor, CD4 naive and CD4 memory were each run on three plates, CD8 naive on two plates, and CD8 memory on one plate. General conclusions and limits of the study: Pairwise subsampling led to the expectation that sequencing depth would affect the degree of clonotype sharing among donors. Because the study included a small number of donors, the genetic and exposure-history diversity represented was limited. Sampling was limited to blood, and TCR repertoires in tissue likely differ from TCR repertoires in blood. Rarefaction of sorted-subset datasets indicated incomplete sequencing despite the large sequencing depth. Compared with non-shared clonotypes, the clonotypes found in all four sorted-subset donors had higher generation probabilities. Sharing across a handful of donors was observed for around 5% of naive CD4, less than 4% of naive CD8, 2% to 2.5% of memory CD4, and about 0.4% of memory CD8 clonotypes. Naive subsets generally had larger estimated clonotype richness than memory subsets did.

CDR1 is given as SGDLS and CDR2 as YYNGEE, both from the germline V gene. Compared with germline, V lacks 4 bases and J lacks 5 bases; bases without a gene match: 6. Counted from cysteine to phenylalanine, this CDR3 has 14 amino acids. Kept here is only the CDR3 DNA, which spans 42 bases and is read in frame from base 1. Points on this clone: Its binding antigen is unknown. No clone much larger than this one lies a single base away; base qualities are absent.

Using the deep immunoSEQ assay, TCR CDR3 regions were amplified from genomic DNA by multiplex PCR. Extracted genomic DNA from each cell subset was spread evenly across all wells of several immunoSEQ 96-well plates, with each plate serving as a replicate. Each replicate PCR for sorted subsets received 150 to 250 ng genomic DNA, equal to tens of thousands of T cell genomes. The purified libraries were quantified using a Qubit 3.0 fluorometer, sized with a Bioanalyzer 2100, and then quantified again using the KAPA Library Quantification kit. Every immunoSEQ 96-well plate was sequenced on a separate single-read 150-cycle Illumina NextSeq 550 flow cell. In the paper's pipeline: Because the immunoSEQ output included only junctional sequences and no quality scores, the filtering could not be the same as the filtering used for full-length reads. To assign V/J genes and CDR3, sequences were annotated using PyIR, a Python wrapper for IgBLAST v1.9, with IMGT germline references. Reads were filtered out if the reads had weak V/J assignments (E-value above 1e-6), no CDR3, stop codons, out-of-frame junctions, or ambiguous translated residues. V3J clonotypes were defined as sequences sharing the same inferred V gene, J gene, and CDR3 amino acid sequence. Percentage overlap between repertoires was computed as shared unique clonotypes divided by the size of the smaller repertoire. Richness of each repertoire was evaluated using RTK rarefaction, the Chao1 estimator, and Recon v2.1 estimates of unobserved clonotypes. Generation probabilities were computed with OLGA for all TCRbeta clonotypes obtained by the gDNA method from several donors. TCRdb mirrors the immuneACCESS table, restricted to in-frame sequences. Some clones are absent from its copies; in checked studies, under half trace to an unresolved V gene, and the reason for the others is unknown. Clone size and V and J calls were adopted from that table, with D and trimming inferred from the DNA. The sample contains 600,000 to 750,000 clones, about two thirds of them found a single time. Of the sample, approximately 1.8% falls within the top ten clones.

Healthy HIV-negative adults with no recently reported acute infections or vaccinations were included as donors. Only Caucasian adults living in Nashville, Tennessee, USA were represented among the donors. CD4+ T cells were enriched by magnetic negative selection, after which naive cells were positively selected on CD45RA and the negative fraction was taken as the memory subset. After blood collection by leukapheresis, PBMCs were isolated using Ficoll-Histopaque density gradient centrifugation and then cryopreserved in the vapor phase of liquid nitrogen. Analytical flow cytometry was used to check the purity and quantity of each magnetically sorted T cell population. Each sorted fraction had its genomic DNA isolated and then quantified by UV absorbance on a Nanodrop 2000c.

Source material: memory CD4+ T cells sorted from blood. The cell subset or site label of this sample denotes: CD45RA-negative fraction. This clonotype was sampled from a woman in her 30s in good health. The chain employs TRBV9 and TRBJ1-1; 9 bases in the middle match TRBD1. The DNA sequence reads TGTGCCAGCAGCCCGGGACAGGGAGGTACTGAAGCTTTCTTT. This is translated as CASSPGQGGTEAFF.